This TCR beta chain was identified in a study of blood T cell repertoires in COVID-19. CDR1 is SQVTM and CDR2 is ANQGSEA in the germline V gene. There are 12 residues in the CDR3. J was trimmed by 7 bases and V by 7 bases; bases with no gene match: 6. Libraries were prepared by immunoSEQ multiplex PCR; TCRdb keeps only in-frame clonotypes and omits some of them. Of 310,000 or so clones in the sample, 88% were seen once. The source of this sequence is a woman between 25 and 40 years old with COVID-19, enrolled during active disease. The chain carries TRBV29-1 and TRBJ1-4; the match to TRBD1 covers 7 bases. The sequencing input was peripheral blood. The CDR3 loop is CSAWTGGEKLFF. CDR3 DNA: TGCAGCGCCTGGACAGGAGGTGAAAAACTGTTTTTT.